This T cell receptor beta chain emerged from a study of blood T cells in healthy people across ages (dated by TCRdb to the mid-2010s). In terms of the full investigation: In model experiments, template switching captured about one uniquely barcoded TCR beta cDNA molecule for every two T cells. The study analyzed two additional independent replicas of 1 million unique cDNA reads from the same blood draw for two donors, one aged 18 to 30 and one aged 80 or older. The study measured age-related changes in TCR beta repertoire diversity using deep sequencing normalized with unique cDNA molecular identifiers. Four age groups were formed from the donors: young (average roughly 16 years), middle-aged (less than 40), aged (62) and long-lived (around 82). Donors of different ages were randomly distributed across sequencing lanes to avoid experimental bias.

This clonotype has ten or more counts. The antigen it recognizes is unknown. No base qualities exist here, and no much larger clone lies one base off it. Libraries were built with 5' RACE. These reads were obtained on an Illumina HiSeq 2500. A second PCR of about 7 to 12 cycles was run with a J-beta primer mix and a sample-barcoded 5' primer. Each TCR beta cDNA molecule received a unique molecular identifier from a template-switch 5' adaptor carrying 12 random nucleotides. At least 3 million CDR3-containing paired-end reads were obtained from each sample. All of the RNA was converted into first-strand cDNA using the Mint cDNA synthesis kit, with a TRBC-specific oligonucleotide serving as the primer. All cDNA was treated with uracil-DNA glycosylase and then went through a first 18-cycle PCR with the universal primers M1SS and BC2_uni_R. On the study's bioinformatics: For normalization, 1 million high-quality reads were randomly selected from each sample, with every read carrying a distinct molecular identifier. Instead of being binned into consensus sequences, reads that shared molecular identifiers were thrown out. MiTCR, run with a Q25 quality threshold and the strictest error-elimination algorithm, handled CDR3 identification, clonotype clustering and error correction. Lower-bound total TCR beta diversity was estimated with a nonparametric unseen species model using Euler transformation. The public reads were quality trimmed at Q25 with fastp and then assembled into clones with MiXCR by TCRdb, keeping productive beta chains. Each entry merges the rows of one CDR3 protein and shows their most common DNA and genes. These V and J calls originate from TCRdb's pipeline instead of the authors' own analysis. The sample profile shows roughly 1.7 million distinct CDR3 sequences; 30% to 40% of them were found once. Together, the top ten hold about 10% of the sample.

The germline ends are 10 bases apart after V is trimmed by 4 bases and J by 4 bases. The germline V gene encodes CDR1 LGHDT and CDR2 YNNKEL (reference sequence). The CDR3 covers 13 residues, taking in both the cysteine and the phenylalanine. Solely the CDR3 DNA is kept, with 39 bases framed from the first base. The investigation overall reported the following: The CMV infection status of donors was not known, potentially confounding age-related changes in expanded clonotypes. Estimates of total diversity based on one million sequenced T cells were considered lower bounds and underestimates. Compared with the aged group, more naive CD4+ T cells, fewer expanded clones and increased TCR diversity were shown by the long-lived group, suggesting age selection. As age increased, observed TCR beta diversity per million T cells dropped in a roughly linear way, and a significant reduction was already evident by age approximately 40. Because profiling used bulk unsorted PBMCs, naive and antigen-experienced compartments could not be compared conclusively. There was a strong correlation between observed TCR beta diversity and the percentage of naive T cells measured by flow cytometry.

The roughly 39 donors, aged roughly 6 to 95 years, were systemically healthy Caucasian individuals from Russia. Around 9.8 milliliters of peripheral blood were collected from each donor into EDTA-treated Vacutainer tubes. Ficoll-Paque density-gradient centrifugation was used to isolate PBMCs, with at least 7 million per sample. Total RNA, at least 5 micrograms per sample, was extracted from PBMCs with Trizol reagent. Naive CD45RAhigh/CD27high T cell percentages were measured by flow cytometry on a PBMC aliquot from every donor. This chain joins TRBV3-1 to TRBJ1-2; 6 matching bases give a weak D call of TRBD1. The receptor comes from a woman in her twenties or thirties in good health. Sequencing was carried out using blood. The base sequence is TGTGCCAGCAGCCCTACAGGGTCCTATGGCTACACCTTC. The resulting protein is CASSPTGSYGYTF.